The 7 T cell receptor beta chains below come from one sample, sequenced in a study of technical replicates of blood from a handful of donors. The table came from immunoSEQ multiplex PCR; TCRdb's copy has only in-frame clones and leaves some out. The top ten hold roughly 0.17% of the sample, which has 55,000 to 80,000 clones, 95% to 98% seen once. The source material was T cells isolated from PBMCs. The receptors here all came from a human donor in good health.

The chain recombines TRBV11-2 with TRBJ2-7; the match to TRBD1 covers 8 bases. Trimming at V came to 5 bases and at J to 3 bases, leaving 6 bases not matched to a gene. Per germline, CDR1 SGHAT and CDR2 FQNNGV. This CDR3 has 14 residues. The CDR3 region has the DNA TGTGCCAGCAGCCGTGGACAGGGCTACTACGAGCAGTACTTC. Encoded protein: CASSRGQGYYEQYF.

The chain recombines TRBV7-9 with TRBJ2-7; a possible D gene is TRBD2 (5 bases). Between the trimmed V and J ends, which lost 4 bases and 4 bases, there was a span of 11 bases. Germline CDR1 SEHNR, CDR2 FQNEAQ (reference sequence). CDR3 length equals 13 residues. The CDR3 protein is CASSSEGKYEQYF. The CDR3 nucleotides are TGTGCCAGCAGCTCCGAGGGAAAGTACGAGCAGTACTTC.

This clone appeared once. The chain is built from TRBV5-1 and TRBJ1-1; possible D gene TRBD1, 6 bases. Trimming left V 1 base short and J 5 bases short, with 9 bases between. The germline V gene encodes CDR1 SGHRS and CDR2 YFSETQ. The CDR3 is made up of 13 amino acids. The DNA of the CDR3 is TGCGCCAGCAGCTTGCAGGGGTTGACTGAAGCTTTCTTT. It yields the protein CASSLQGLTEAFF.

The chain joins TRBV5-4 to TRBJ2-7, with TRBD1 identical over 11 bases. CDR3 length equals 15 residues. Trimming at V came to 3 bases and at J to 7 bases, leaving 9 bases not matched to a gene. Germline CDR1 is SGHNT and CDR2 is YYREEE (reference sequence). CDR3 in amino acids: CASSSDRGQFREQYF. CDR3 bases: TGTGCCAGCAGCTCGGACAGGGGGCAGTTTCGGGAGCAGTACTTC.

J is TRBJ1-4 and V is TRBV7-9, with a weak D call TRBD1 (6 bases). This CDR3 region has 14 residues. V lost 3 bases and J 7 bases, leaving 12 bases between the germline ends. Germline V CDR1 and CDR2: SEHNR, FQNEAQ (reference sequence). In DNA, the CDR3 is TGTGCCAGCAGCTTGACAGGAGGTCGTGAAAAACTGTTTTTT. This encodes CASSLTGGREKLFF.

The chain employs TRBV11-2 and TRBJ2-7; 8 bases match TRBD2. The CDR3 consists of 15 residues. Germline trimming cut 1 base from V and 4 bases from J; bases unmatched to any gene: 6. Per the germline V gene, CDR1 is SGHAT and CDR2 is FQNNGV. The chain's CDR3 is CASSLARLASYEQYF. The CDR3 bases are TGTGCCAGCAGCTTAGCCCGACTAGCGTCATACGAGCAGTACTTC.

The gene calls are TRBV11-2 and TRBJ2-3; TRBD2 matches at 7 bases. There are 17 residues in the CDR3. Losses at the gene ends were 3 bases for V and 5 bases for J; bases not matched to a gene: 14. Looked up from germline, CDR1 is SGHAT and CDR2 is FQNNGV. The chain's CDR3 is CASSFVYGRGGEDTQYF. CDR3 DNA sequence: TGTGCCAGCAGCTTCGTCTATGGACGTGGGGGGGAAGATACGCAGTATTTT. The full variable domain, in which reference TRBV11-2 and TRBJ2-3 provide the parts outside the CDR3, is EAGVAQSPRYKIIEKRQSVAFWCNPISGHATLYWYQQILGQGPKLLIQFQNNGVVDDSQLPKDRFSAERLKGVDSTLKIQPAKLEDSAVYLCASSFVYGRGGEDTQYFGPGTRLTVL.